Reported below is one TCR beta chain. The sample comes from a study of response to subunit inactivated influenza vaccine. One entry per CDR3 protein results from TCRdb running MiXCR on the RT-PCR reads. The table includes hundreds of thousands of distinct CDR3 sequences, 25% detected once. This specimen was CD4+ T cells sorted from PBMCs, taken roughly 5 days after vaccination. The origin of this receptor is a man aged 50 to 60 who received an inactivated influenza vaccine.

Here the CDR3 DNA reads TGCAGCGCCCTGGGTGGGGGCGAGACCCAGTACTTC. This translates into CSALGGGETQYF. V and J are TRBV29-1 and TRBJ2-5; possibly TRBD1 for D (6 bases). Germline V gene sequence: CDR1 SQVTM, CDR2 ANQGSEA. The CDR3 sequence is 12 residues long. With 7 bases removed from V and 5 bases from J, the gap between germline ends came to 14 bases.